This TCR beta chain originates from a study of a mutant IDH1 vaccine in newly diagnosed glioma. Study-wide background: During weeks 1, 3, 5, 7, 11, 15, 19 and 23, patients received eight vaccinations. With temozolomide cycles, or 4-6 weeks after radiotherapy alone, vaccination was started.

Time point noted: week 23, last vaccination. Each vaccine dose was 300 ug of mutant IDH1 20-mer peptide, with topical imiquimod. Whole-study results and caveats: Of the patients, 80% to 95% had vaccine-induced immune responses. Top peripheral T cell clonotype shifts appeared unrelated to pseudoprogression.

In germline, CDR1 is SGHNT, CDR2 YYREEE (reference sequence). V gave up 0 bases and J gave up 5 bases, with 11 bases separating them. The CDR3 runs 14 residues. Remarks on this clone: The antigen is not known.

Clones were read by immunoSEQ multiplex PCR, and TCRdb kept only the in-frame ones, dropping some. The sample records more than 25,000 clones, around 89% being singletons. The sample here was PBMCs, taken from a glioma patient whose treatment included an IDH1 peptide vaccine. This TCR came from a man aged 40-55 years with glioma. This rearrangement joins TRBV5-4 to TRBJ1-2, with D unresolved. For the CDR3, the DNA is TGTGCCAGCAGCTTGGATCGGAGTAGGTATGGCTACACCTTC. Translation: CASSLDRSRYGYTF.